The text below deals with one T cell receptor (beta chain). The data are from a study of blood T cell repertoires in COVID-19. While infection was still active, Seattle patients were enrolled and then followed longitudinally. The length of the CDR3 is 15 residues. Germline CDR1 SGHTA, CDR2 FQGTGA. J gave up 3 bases and V 4 bases, and 3 bases lay outside the gene matches. Sequenced by immunoSEQ multiplex PCR; TCRdb stores in-frame clones only, minus some. The top ten clones hold approximately 2.3% of a sample with approximately 260,000 clones, about 90% of them seen once. The clonotype originates from a woman aged 55-70 years with COVID-19, enrolled during active disease. V gene TRBV7-3 combines with J gene TRBJ2-1; 10 bases agree with TRBD2. The source material was peripheral blood. CDR3 DNA sequence: TGTGCCAGCAGCTCAGGGACTAGCGTCTACAATGAGCAGTTCTTC. Protein product: CASSSGTSVYNEQFF.